Sequencing of this T cell receptor beta chain was carried out in a study of T cell responses to AZD1222 COVID-19 vaccine. Trimming took off 6 bases at V and 7 bases at J, with 13 bases between the two ends. CDR3 length equals 13 residues. TCRdb keeps only in-frame clones here, not all; method: immunoSEQ multiplex PCR. The sample lists under 150,000 clones; around 88% were seen once. The receptor was isolated from an adult who received the AZD1222 COVID-19 vaccine. This material consisted of peripheral blood, taken 28 days after the second AZD1222 dose. This sequence joins TRBV12-3 or TRBV12-4 and TRBJ1-5; unclear D gene. The CDR3 protein is CASSPSRGQPQHF. The CDR3 region has the DNA TGTGCCAGCAGCCCATCTCGAGGGCAGCCCCAGCATTTT.